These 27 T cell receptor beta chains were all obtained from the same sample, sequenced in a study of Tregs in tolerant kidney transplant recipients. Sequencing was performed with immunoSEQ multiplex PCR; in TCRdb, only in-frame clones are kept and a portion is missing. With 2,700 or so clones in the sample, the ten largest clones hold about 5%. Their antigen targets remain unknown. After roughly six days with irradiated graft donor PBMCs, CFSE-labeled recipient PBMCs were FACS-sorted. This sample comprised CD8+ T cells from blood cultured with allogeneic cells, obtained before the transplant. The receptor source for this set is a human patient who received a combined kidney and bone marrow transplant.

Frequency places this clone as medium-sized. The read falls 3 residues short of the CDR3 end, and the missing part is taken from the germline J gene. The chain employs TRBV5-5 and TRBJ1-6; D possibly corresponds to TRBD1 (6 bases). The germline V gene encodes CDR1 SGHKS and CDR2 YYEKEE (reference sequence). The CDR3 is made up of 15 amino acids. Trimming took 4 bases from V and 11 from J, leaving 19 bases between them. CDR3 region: CASSAWQGIGAPLHF. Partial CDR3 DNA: TGTGCCAGCAGCGCGTGGCAGGGGATTGGAGCACCC. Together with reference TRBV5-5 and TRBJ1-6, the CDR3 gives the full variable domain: DAGVTQSPTHLIKTRGQQVTLRCSPISGHKSVSWYQQVLGQGPQFIFQYYEKEERGRGNFPDRFSARQFPNYSSELNVNALLLGDSALYLCASSAWQGIGAPLHFGNGTRLTVT.

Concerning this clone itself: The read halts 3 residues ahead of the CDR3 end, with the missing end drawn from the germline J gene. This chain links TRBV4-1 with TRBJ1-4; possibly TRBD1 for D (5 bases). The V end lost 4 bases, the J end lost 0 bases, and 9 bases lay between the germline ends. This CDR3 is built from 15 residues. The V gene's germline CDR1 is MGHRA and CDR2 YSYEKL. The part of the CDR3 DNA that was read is TGCGCCAGCAGCCCCAGGGCGGCAACTAATGAAAAA. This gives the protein CASSPRAATNEK. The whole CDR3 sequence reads CASSPRAATNEKLFF.

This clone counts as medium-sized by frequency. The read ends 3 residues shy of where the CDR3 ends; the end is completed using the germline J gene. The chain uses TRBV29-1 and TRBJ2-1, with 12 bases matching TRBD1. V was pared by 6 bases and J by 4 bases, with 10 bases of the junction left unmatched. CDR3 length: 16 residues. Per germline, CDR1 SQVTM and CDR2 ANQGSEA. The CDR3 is CSVIPGQGAQYNEQFF. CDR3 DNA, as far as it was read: TGCAGCGTGATACCGGGACAGGGGGCGCAGTACAATGAG.

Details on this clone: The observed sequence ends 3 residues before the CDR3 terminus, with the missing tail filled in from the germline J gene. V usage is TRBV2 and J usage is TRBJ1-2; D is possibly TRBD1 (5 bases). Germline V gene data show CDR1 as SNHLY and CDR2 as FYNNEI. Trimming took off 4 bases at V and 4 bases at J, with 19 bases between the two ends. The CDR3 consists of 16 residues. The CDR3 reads CASSVGTDIHTYGYTF. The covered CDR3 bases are TGTGCCAGCAGTGTGGGGACTGACATTCATACCTATGGC.

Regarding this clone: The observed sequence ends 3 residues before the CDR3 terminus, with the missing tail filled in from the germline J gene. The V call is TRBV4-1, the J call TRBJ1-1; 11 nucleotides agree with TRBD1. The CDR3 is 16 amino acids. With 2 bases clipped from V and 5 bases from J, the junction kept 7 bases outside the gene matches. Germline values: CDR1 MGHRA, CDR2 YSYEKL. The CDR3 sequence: CASSQLDRGLRTEAFF. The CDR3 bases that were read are TGCGCCAGCAGCCAATTGGACAGGGGGCTGAGGACTGAA.

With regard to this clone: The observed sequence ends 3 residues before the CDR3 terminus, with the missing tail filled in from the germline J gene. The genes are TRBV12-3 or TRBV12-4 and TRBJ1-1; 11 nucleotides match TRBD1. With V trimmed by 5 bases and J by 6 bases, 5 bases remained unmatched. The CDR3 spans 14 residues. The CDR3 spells CASSQDRGPSEAFF. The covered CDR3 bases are TGTGCCAGCAGTCAGGACAGGGGGCCATCTGAA.

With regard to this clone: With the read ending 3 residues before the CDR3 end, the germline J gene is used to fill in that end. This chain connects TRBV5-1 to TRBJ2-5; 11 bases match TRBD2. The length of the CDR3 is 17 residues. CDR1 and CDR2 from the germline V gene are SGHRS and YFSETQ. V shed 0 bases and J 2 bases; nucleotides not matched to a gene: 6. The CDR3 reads CASSLVSSGGPQETQYF. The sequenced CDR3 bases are TGCGCCAGCAGCTTGGTCTCTAGCGGGGGGCCTCAAGAGACC.

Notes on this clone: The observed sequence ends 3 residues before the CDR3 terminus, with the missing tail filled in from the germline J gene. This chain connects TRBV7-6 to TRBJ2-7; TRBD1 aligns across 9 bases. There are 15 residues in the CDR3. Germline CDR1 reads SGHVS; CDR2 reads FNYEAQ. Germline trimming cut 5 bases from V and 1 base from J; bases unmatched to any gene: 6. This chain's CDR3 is CASSHGTGKSYEQYF. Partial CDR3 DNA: TGTGCCAGCAGCCATGGGACAGGGAAATCCTACGAG.

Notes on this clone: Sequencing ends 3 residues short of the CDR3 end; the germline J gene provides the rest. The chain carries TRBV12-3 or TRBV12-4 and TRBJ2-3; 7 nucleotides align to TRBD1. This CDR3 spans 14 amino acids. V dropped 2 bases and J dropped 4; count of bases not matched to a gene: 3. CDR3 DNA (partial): TGTGCCAGCAGTTTAACAGGGGAAGCAGATACG. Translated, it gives CASSLTGEADT. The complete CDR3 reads CASSLTGEADTQYF.

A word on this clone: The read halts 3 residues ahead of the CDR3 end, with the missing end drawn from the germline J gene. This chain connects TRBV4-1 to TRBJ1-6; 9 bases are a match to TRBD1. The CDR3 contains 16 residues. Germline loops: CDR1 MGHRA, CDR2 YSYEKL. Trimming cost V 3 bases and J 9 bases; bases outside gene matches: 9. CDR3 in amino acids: CASSQRGGTGFSPLHF. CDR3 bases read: TGCGCCAGCAGCCAGAGGGGCGGGACAGGGTTTTCACCC.

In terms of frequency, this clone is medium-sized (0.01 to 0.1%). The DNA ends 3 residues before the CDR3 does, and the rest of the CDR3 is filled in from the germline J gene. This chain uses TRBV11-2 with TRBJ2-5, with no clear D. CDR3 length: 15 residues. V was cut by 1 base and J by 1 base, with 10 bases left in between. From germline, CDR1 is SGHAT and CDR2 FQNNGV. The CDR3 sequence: CASSLGAQFQETQYF. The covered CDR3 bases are TGTGCCAGCAGCTTAGGGGCACAATTCCAAGAGACC.

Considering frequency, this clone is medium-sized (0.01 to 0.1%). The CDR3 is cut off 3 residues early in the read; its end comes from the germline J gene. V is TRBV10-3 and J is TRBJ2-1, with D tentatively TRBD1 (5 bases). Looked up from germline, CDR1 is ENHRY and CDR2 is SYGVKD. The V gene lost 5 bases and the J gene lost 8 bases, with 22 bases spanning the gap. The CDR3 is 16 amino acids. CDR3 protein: CAISPKDTLFMDEQFF. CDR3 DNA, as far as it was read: TGTGCCATCAGTCCCAAGGACACCTTGTTCATGGATGAG.

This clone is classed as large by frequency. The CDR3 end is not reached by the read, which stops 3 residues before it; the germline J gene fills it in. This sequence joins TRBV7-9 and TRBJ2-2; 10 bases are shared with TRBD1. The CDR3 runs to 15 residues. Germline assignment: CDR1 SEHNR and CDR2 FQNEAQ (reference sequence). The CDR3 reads CADDTGTGDTGELFF. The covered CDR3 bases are TGTGCAGATGATACCGGGACAGGGGATACCGGGGAG.

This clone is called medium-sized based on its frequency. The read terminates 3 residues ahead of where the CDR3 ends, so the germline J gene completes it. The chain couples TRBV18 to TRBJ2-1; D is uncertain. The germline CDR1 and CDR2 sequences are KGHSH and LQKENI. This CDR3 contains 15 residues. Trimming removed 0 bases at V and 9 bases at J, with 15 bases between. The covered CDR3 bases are TGTGCCAGCTCACCACCTGACACCTCTTTGATTGAG. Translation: CASSPPDTSLIE. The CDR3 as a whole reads CASSPPDTSLIEQFF.

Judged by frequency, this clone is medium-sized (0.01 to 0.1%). The part of the CDR3 DNA that was read is TGCGCCAGCAGCCAAGATGTAGCAGGGGCTGAAAAA. It is translated as CASSQDVAGAEK. The CDR3 reads in full as CASSQDVAGAEKLFF. The chain couples TRBV4-1 to TRBJ1-4, with D perhaps matching TRBD1 (6 bases). The observed sequence ends 3 residues before the CDR3 terminus, with the missing tail filled in from the germline J gene. The V end lost 0 bases, the J end lost 7 bases, and 12 bases lay between the germline ends. Germline values: CDR1 MGHRA, CDR2 YSYEKL. This CDR3 is built from 15 residues.

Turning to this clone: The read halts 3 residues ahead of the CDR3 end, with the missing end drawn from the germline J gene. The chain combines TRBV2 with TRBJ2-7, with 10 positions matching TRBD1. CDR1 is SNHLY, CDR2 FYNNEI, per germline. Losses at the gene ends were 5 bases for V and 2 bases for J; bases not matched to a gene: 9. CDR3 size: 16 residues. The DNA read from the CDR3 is TGTGCCAGCAGTAAAGGGGGGACAGGGGTTCCCTACGAG. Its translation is CASSKGGTGVPYE. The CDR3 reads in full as CASSKGGTGVPYEQYF.

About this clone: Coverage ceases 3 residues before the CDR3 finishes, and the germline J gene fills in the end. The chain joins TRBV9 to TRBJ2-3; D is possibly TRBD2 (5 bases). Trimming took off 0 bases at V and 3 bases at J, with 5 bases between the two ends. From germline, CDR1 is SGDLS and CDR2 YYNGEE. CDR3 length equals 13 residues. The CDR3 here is CASSVGGTDTQYF. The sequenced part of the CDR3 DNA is TGTGCCAGCAGCGTAGGAGGGACAGATACG.

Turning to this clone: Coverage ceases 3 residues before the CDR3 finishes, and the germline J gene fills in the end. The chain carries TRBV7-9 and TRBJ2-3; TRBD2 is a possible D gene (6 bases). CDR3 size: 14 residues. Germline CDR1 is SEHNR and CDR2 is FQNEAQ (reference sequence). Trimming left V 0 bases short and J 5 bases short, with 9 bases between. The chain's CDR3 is CASSLAMGGDTQYF. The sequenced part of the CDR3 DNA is TGTGCCAGCAGCTTAGCGATGGGGGGAGATACG.

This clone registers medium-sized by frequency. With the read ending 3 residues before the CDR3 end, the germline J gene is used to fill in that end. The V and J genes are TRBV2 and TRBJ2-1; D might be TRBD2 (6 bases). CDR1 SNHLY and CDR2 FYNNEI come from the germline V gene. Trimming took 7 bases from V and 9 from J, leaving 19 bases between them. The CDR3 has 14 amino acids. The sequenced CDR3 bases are TGTGCCAGCACCGCCGGCGGGGCCCGAAGTGAG. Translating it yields CASTAGGARSE. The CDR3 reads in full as CASTAGGARSEQFF.

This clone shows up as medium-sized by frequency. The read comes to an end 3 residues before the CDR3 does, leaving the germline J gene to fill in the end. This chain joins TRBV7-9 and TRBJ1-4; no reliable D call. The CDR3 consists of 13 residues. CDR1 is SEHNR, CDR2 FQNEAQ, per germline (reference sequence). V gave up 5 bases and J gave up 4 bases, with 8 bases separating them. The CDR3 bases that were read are TGTGCCAGCAGCCAACTGATTAATGAAAAA. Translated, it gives CASSQLINEK. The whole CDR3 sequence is CASSQLINEKLFF.

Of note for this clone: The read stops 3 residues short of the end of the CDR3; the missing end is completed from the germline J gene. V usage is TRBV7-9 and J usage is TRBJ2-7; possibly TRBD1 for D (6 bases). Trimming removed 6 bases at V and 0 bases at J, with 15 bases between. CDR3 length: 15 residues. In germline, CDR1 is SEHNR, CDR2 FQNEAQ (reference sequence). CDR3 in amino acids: CASRIDRFSSYEQYF. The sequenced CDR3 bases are TGTGCCAGCAGGATAGACAGGTTTAGCTCCTACGAG.

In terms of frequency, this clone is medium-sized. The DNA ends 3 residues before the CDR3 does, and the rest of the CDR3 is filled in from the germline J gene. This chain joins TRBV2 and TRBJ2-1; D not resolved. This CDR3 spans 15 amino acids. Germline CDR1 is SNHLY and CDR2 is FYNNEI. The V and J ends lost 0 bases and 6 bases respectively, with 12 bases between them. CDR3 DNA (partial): TGTGCCAGCAGTGAAGCGGTGCAGGTACGCAATGAG. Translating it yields CASSEAVQVRNE. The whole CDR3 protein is CASSEAVQVRNEQFF.

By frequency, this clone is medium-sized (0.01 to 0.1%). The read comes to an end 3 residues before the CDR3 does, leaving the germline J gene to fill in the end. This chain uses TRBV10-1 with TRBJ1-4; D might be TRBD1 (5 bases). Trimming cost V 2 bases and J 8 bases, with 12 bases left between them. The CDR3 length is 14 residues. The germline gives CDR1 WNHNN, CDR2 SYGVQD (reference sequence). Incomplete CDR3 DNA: TGCGCCAGCAGTGAGGTTAGGGGTGGCGAAAAA. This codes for CASSEVRGGEK. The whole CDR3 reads CASSEVRGGEKLFF.

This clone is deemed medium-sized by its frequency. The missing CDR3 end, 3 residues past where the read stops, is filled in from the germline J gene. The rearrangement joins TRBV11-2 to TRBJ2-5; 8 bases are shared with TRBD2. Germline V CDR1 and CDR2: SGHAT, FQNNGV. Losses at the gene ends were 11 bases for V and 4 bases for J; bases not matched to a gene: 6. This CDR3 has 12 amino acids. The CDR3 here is CASNGGAETQYF. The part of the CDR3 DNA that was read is TGTGCCTCTAACGGGGGGGCAGAGACC. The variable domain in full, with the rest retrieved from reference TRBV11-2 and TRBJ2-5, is EAGVAQSPRYKIIEKRQSVAFWCNPISGHATLYWYQQILGQGPKLLIQFQNNGVVDDSQLPKDRFSAERLKGVDSTLKIQPAKLEDSAVYLCASNGGAETQYFGPGTRLLVL.

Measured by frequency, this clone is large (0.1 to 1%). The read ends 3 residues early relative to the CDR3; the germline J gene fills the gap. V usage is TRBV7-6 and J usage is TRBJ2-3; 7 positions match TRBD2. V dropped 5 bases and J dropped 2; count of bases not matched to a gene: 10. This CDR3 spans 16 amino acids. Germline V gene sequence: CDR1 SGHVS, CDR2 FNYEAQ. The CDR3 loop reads CASSMAGRVYTDTQYF. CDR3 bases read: TGTGCCAGCAGCATGGCAGGGAGGGTTTACACAGATACG. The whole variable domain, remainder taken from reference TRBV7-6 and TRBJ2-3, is GAGVSQSPRYKVTKRGQDVALRCDPISGHVSLYWYRQALGQGPEFLTYFNYEAQQDKSGLPNDRFSAERPEGSISTLTIQRTEQRDSAMYRCASSMAGRVYTDTQYFGPGTRLTVL.

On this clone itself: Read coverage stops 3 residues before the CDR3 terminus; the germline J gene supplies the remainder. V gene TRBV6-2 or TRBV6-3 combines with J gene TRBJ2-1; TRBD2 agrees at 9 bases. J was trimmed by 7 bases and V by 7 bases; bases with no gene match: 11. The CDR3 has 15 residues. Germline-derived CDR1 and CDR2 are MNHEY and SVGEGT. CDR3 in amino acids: CASTHVAGGWNEQFF. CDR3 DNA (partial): TGTGCCAGCACCCACGTGGCGGGAGGGTGGAATGAG.

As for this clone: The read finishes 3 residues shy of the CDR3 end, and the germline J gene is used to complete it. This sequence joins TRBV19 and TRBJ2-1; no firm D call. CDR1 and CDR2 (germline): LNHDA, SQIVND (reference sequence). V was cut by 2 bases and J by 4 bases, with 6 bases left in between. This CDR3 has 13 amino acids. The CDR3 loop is CASSIRTYNEQFF. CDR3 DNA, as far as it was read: TGTGCCAGTAGTATAAGAACTTACAATGAG.